This TCR beta chain came from a study of T cells after yellow fever vaccination. Whole-study results and caveats: Detected again after the booster were most primary-vaccination clones, at roughly 95% CD4 and 70% to 90% CD8. It was a weaker secondary response, yet one that peaked faster, at day 5 versus 15.

Of note for this clonotype: No antigen is known for it.

The V gene's germline CDR1 is SGHRS and CDR2 YFSETQ. The V gene end was trimmed by 4 bases and the J gene end by 4 bases; junction bases not matched to a gene: 6. This CDR3 is 14 amino acids long. TCRdb called the 5' RACE reads again in MiXCR, with one record for every CDR3 protein. The table has about 320,000 distinct CDR3 sequences, around 4.4% seen once. The specimen was PBMCs, collected 15 days after the yellow fever booster vaccination. This TCR was recovered from a man younger than 30 who received the YFV17D yellow fever vaccine. The chain employs TRBV5-1 and TRBJ2-3, with 7 bases aligning to TRBD1. CDR3 protein: CASSRQGAPDTQYF. The CDR3 nucleotides are TGCGCCAGCAGCCGACAGGGCGCCCCAGATACGCAGTATTTT.